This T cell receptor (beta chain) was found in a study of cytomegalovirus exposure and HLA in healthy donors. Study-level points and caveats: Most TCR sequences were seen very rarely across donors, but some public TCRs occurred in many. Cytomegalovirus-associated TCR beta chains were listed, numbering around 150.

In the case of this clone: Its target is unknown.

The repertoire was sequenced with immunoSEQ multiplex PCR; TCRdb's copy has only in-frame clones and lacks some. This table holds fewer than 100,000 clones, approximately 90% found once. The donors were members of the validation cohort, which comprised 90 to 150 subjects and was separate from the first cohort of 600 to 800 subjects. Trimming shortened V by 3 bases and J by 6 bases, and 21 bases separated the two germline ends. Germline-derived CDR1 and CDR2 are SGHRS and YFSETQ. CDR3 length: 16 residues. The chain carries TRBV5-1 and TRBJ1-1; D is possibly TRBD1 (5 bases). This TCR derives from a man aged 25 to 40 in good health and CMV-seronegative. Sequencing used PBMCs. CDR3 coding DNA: TGCGCCAGCAGCTCAGATAAAGTCAGGGTCCTTTCTGAAGCTTTCTTT. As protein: CASSSDKVRVLSEAFF.